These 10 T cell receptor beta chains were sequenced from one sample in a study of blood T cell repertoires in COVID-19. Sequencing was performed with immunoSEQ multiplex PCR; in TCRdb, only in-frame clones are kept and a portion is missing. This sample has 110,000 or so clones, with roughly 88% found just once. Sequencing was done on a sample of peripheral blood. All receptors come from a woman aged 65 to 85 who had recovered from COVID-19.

CDR3: CSVRRGADTQYF. CDR3 bases: TGCAGCGTCCGCAGGGGAGCAGATACGCAGTATTTT. V gene TRBV29-1 combines with J gene TRBJ2-3; weak D call: TRBD1 (6 bases). Per germline, CDR1 SQVTM and CDR2 ANQGSEA. CDR3 size: 12 residues. V lost 6 bases to trimming and J lost 4 bases, with 11 bases between them.

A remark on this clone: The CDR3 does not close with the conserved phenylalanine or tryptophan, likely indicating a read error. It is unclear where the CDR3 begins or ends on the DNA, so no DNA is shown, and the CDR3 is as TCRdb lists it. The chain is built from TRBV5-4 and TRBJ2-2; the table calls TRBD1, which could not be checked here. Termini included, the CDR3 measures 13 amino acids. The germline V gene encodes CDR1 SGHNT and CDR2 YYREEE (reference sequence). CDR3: CAGASGTGLPPDV.

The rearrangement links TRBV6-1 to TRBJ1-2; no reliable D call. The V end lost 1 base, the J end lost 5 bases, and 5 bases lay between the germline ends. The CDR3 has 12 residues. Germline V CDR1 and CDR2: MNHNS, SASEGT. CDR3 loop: CASSEVGYGYTF. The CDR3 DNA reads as TGTGCCAGCAGTGAAGTCGGGTATGGCTACACCTTC.

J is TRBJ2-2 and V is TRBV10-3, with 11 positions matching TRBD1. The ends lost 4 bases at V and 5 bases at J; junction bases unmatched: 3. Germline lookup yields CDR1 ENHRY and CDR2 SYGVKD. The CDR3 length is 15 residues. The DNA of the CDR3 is TGTGCCATCAGTGCGGGACAGGGGGGGACCGGGGAGCTGTTTTTT. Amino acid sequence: CAISAGQGGTGELFF.

The chain's CDR3 is CASARRGELSGNTIYF. DNA of the CDR3: TGTGCCAGCGCAAGAAGGGGCGAACTGTCTGGAAACACCATATATTTT. The chain joins TRBV9 to TRBJ1-3; D is perhaps TRBD1 (5 bases). Germline V CDR1 and CDR2: SGDLS, YYNGEE. Trimming cost V 7 bases and J 1 base, with 18 bases left between them. The CDR3 runs 16 residues.

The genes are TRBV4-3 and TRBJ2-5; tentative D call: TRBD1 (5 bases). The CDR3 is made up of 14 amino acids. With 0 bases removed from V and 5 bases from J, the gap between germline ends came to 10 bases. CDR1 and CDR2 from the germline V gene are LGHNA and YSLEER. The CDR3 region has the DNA TGCGCCAGCAGCCAAGAACAGGCCTCGGAGACCCAGTACTTC. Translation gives CASSQEQASETQYF.

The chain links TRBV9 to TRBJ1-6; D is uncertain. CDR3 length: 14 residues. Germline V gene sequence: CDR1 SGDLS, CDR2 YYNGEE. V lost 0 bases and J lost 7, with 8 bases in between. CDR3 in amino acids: CASSVAGENSPLHF. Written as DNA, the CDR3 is TGTGCCAGCAGCGTAGCCGGGGAGAATTCACCCCTCCACTTT.

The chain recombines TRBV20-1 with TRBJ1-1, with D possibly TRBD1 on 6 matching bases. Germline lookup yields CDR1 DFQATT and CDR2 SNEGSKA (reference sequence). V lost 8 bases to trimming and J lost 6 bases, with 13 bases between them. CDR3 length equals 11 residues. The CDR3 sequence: CSSAGAAEAFF. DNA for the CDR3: TGCAGTTCAGCAGGGGCGGCTGAAGCTTTCTTT.

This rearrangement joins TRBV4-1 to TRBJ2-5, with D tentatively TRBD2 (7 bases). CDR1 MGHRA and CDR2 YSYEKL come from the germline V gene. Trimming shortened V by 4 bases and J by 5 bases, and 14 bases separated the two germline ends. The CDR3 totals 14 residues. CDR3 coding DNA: TGCGCCAGCAGCCCGGTTGGGGGGGCGGAGACCCAGTACTTC. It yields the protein CASSPVGGAETQYF.

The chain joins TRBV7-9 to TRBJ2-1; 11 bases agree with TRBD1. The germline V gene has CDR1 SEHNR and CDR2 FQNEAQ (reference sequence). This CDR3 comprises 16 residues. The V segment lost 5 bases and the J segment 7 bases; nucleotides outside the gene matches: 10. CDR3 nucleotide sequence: TGTGCCAGCAGCCGCCGACCCGGACAGGGGGCTAATGAGCAGTTCTTC. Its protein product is CASSRRPGQGANEQFF.